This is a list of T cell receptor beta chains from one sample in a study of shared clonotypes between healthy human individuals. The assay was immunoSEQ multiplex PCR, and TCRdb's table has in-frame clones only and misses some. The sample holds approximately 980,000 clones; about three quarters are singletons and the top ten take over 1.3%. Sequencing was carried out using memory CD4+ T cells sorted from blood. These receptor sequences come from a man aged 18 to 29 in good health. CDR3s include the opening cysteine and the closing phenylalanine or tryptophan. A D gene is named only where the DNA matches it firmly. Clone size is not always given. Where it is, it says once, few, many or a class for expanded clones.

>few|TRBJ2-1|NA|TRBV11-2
CASSLDKIYNEQFF
TGTGCCAGCAGCTTAGATAAGATCTACAATGAGCAGTTCTTC
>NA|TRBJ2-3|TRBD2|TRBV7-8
CASSLAGGGASDTQYF
TGTGCCAGCAGCTTAGCCGGCGGGGGGGCCTCAGATACGCAGTATTTT
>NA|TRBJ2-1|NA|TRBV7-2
CASSLVGGVYNEQFF
TGTGCCAGCAGCTTAGTAGGGGGTGTCTACAATGAGCAGTTCTTC
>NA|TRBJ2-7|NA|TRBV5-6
CASSLRDIPLEQYF
TGTGCCAGCAGCCTCCGGGACATACCTCTCGAGCAGTACTTC
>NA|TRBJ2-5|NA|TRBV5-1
CASSLVPARKETQYF
TGCGCCAGCAGCTTGGTTCCCGCACGAAAAGAGACCCAGTACTTC
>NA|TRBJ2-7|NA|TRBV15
CATSSSRDYPYEQYF
TGTGCCACCAGCTCTTCGCGGGATTACCCCTACGAGCAGTACTTC
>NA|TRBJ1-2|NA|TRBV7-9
CASSFSEGYTF
TGTGCCAGCAGCTTCTCGGAGGGCTACACCTTC
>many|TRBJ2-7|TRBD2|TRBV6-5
CASSRSGRAFHEQYF
TGTGCCAGCAGTCGTAGCGGGAGGGCCTTCCACGAGCAGTACTTC
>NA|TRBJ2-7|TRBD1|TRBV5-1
CASSARPGGIEEQYF
TGCGCCAGCAGCGCGCGGCCAGGGGGTATAGAAGAGCAGTACTTC
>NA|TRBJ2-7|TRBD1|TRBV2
CASRGGQGISYEQYF
TGTGCCAGCAGGGGGGGACAGGGGATCTCCTACGAGCAGTACTTC
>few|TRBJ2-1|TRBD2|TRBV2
CASSDRSGGANEQFF
TGTGCCAGCAGTGACCGTAGCGGGGGAGCCAATGAGCAGTTCTTC
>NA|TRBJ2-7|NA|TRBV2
CASTHEQYF
TGTGCCAGCACCCACGAGCAGTACTTC
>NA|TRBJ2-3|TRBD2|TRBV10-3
CATLSGGGTDTQYF
TGTGCCACCCTATCCGGGGGAGGGACAGATACGCAGTATTTT
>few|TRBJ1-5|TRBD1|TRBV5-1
CASSTGELGQPQHF
TGCGCCAGCAGTACAGGGGAGTTAGGTCAGCCCCAGCATTTT
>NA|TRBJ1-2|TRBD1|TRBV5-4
CASSLTSRTGGENYGYTF
TGTGCCAGCAGCTTGACTTCTAGGACAGGGGGCGAAAACTATGGCTACACCTTC
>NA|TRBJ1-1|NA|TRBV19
CASTQGWNTEAFF
TGTGCCAGTACACAGGGCTGGAACACTGAAGCTTTCTTT
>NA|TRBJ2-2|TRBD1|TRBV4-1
CASSPTGQATGELFF
TGCGCCAGCAGCCCCACCGGACAGGCGACCGGGGAGCTGTTTTTT
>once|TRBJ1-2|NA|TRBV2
CAGTTDRYGYTF
TGTGCCGGAACGACAGACCGTTATGGCTACACCTTC
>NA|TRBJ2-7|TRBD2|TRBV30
CAWSVAGGSRYEQYF
TGTGCCTGGAGTGTCGCGGGCGGGAGTAGGTACGAGCAGTACTTC